Below, 4 T cell receptor beta chains from the same sample are listed, as sequenced in a study of Ad26.COV2.S vaccination and SARS-CoV-2 variants (dated by TCRdb to the early 2020s). The sample's treatment or condition label, in plain terms: some 20 received Ad26.COV2.S at low or high dose, single or two shots; about 5 received placebo; per-sample allocation not given. For vaccine and placebo recipients, the sequenced repertoires came from samples collected on day 63 after the first injection. The method behind the library was the immunoSEQ multiplex PCR assay. Sourced from immuneACCESS, this table was stored by TCRdb with only in-frame sequences that have V and J called. A share of the clones is absent; for the studies checked, an unresolved V gene accounts for under half, and the remainder has no known explanation. The sample records fewer than 500,000 clones, roughly 88% of which are singletons. Clones ranked in the top ten supply approximately 4.5% of the sample.

Sequenced here: peripheral blood, sampled in a trial of Ad26.COV2.S vaccine versus placebo. The receptors were sampled from a person between 18 and 65 years old who received the Ad26.COV2.S COVID-19 vaccine or a placebo.

V and J are TRBV6-5 and TRBJ1-2, with TRBD1 identical over 9 bases. This CDR3 has 16 residues. V lost 0 bases and J lost 8; bases outside the gene matches: 10. Germline V gene data show CDR1 as MNHEY and CDR2 as SVGAGI. Here the CDR3 reads CASSYSSQQGAGGYTF. DNA of the CDR3: TGTGCCAGCAGTTACTCGTCCCAACAGGGGGCTGGCGGCTACACCTTC.

In DNA, the CDR3 is TGTGCCACCAAAGTGAGGGGGTTACGGACCGGGGAGCTGTTTTTT. Translated: CATKVRGLRTGELFF. The chain is built from TRBV24-1 and TRBJ2-2, with D perhaps TRBD1 (6 bases). CDR1 is KGHDR and CDR2 is SFDVKD in the germline V gene. This CDR3 comprises 15 residues. V was cut by 8 bases and J by 5 bases, with 17 bases left in between.

The J gene is TRBJ2-3, the V gene TRBV10-3; D call uncertain. The length of the CDR3 is 13 residues. Germline CDR1 and CDR2: ENHRY and SYGVKD. The V end was cut by 4 bases, the J end by 12 bases, with 17 bases between. This CDR3 reads CAISAGGFDGQYF. As DNA, the CDR3 is TGTGCCATCAGTGCCGGTGGCTTTGACGGACAGTATTTT.

The chain employs TRBV4-3 and TRBJ1-3; D call uncertain. V was shortened by 3 bases and J by 2 bases, with 5 bases between the two germline ends. The CDR3 extends over 13 amino acids. Germline CDR1 and CDR2: LGHNA and YSLEER. The DNA of the CDR3 is TGCGCCAGCAGCCAGGTCGCTGGAAACACCATATATTTT. Protein: CASSQVAGNTIYF.